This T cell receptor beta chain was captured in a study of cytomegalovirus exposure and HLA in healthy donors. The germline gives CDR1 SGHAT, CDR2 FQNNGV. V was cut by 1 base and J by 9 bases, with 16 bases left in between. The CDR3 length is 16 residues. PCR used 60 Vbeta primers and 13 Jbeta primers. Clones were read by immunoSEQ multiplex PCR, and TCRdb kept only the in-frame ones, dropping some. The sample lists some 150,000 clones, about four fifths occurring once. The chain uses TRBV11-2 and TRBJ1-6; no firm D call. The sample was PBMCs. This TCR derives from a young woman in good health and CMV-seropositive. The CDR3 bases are TGTGCCAGCAGCTTAGGATCGCGGGGTTTGGGTTCACCCCTCCACTTT. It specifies CASSLGSRGLGSPLHF.